This T cell receptor (beta chain) was found in a study of T-cell reconstitution after alpha-beta-depleted transplantation in children. TCRbeta library preparation incorporated unique molecular identifiers. TCRdb itself ran the PCR reads through MiXCR, one entry per CDR3 protein. The sample holds nearly 550,000 distinct CDR3 sequences, around 19% seen once. The receptor comes from a human donor who donated a stem cell graft to a child with acute lymphoblastic leukemia. Sequencing was performed on PBMCs from the stem cell graft donor, taken from the stem cell graft.

CDR3 region: CASSFHGPIETQYF. The CDR3 nucleotides are TGTGCCAGCAGTTTCCATGGTCCTATAGAGACCCAGTACTTC. The chain recombines TRBV27 with TRBJ2-5; D is ambiguous. CDR1 MNHEY and CDR2 SMNVEV come from the germline V gene (reference sequence). Trimming took 3 bases from V and 4 from J, leaving 12 bases between them. The CDR3 covers 14 residues.